The following is a T cell receptor beta chain sequence with its context. This entry belongs to a study of blood T cell repertoires in COVID-19. At the level of the study: There were acute and convalescent COVID-19 samples, and they came from the United States, Italy and Spain.

In the study's own analysis: Amplified reference gene primers provided the basis for estimating nucleated cell counts. Sequencing used immunoSEQ multiplex PCR; TCRdb keeps in-frame clones, though not all of them. That table gives V, J and clone size, and the DNA gave D and trimming. The sample lists about 150,000 clones, around 89% occurring once. Germline CDR1 and CDR2: SGHVS and FNYEAQ. V dropped 5 bases and J dropped 5 bases, with 19 bases sitting between them. This CDR3 has 16 amino acids. Sequenced: peripheral blood. This TCR came from a man aged 55 to 70 with active or convalescent COVID-19. This rearrangement joins TRBV7-6 to TRBJ1-3, with D possibly TRBD1 on 5 matching bases. The CDR3 DNA sequence: TGTGCCAGCAGCCCTCGACAGCAATCTCTGCGAAACACCATATATTTT. Translation gives CASSPRQQSLRNTIYF. The variable domain in full, completed from reference TRBV7-6 and TRBJ1-3, reads GAGVSQSPRYKVTKRGQDVALRCDPISGHVSLYWYRQALGQGPEFLTYFNYEAQQDKSGLPNDRFSAERPEGSISTLTIQRTEQRDSAMYRCASSPRQQSLRNTIYFGEGSWLTVV.